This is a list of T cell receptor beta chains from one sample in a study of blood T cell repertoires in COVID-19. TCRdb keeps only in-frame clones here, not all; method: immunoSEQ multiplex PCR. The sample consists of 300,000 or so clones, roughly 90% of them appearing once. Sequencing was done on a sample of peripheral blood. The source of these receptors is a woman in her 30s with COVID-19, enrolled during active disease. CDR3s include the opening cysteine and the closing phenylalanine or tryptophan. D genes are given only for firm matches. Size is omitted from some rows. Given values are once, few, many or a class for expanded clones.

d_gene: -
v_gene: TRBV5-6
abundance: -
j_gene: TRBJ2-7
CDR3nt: TGTGCCAGCAGCCAGGGGGGCGGCTCCTACGAGCAGTACTTC
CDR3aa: CASSQGGGSYEQYF

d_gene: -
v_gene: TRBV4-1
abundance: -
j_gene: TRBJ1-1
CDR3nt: TGCGCCAGCAGCCAACGGACCACTACTAGGAACACTGAAGCTTTCTTT
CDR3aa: CASSQRTTTRNTEAFF

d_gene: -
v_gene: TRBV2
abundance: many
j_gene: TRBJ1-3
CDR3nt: TGTGCCAGCAGTGGGGAGGGAAACACCATATATTTT
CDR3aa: CASSGEGNTIYF

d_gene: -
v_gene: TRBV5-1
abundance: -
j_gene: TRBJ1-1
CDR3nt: TGCGCCAGCAGCTTGGAGAACAGGGTGAACACTGAAGCTTTCTTT
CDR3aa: CASSLENRVNTEAFF

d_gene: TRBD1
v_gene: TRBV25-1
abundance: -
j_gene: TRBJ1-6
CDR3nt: TGTGCCAGCAGCGGGACAGTTTATAATTCACCCCTCCACTTT
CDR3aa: CASSGTVYNSPLHF

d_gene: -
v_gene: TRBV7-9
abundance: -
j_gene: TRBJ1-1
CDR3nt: TGTGCCAGCAGGGTACTGGGCGGGGCAGGTACTGAAGCTTTCTTT
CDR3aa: CASRVLGGAGTEAFF

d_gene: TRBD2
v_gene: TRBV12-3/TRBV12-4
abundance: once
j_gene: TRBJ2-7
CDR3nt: TGTGCCAGCAGGTCAACTAGCGGCGGGGAGCAGTACTTC
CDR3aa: CASRSTSGGEQYF

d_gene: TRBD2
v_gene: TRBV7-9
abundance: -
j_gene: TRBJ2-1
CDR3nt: TGTGCCAGCAGCTTAGAACGCGCGGGAGGTCCGTTCTTC
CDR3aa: CASSLERAGGPFF

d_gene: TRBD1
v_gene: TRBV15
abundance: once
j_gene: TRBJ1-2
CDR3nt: TGTGCCACCAGCAGAGATTATGTCACAGGGGGTTATGGCTACACCTTC
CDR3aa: CATSRDYVTGGYGYTF

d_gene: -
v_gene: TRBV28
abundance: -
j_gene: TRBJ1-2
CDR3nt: TGTGCCAGCAAAACGTCGCGGGACTATGGCTACACCTTC
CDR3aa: CASKTSRDYGYTF

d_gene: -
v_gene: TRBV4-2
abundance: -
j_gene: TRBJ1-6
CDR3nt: TGTGCCAGCAGCCAAGGGAGGCAAGGGTTGTATCCCCTCCACTTT
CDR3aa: CASSQGRQGLYPLHF